This TCR beta chain was recorded in a study of T cell repertoires in cytomegalovirus infection. The overall study: CMV infection plus the matching HLA type was flagged by public TCR beta signatures. Notes on the study in general: Predominance within the ex vivo response was attributable to HLA-C-restricted CMV-specific TCR beta clonotypes. Pooled public TCR beta family frequency picked out CMV carriers with the relevant HLA.

As for this clonotype: The antigen remains undetermined.

This CDR3 is 14 amino acids long. Looked up from germline, CDR1 is SGHRS and CDR2 is YFSETQ. After removal of 7 bases from V and 7 bases from J, the junction contained 11 bases not matched to a gene. TCRdb reanalysed the reads using MiXCR and keeps one entry per CDR3 protein. Among about 740,000 distinct CDR3 sequences listed, 30% to 40% were seen once. This sequence originates from a human donor in good health (CMV status not recorded). Some clones in this sample may be carry-over from other donors' samples. Sequences were derived from cultured PBMCs, sampled from culture after CMV antigen stimulation. V and J are TRBV5-1 and TRBJ1-5, with 7 bases fitting TRBD1. The CDR3, as DNA: TGCGCCAGCTCCATGGAGCCAGGGGGACAGCCCCAGCATTTT. This translates into CASSMEPGGQPQHF.